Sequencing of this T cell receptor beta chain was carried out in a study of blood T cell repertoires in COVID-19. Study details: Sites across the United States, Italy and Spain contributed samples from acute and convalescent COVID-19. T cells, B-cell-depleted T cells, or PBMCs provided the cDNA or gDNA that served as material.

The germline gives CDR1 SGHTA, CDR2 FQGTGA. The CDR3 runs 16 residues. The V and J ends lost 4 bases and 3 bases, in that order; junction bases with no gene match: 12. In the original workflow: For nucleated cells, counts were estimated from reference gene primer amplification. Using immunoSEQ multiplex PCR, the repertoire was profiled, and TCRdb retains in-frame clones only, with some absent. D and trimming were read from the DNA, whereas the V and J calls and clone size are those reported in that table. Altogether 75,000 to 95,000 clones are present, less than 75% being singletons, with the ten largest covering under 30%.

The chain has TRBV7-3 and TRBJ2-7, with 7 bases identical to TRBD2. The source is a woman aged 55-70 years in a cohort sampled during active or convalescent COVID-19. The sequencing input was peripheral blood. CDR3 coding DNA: TGTGCCAGCAGCTCCCATGGGAGGGACCCCGTCTACGAGCAGTACTTC. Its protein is CASSSHGRDPVYEQYF.